The 10 T cell receptor beta chains given below trace back to one sample, sequenced in a study of early stage breast cancer tumors. Assay: immunoSEQ multiplex PCR; the TCRdb copy retains only in-frame clones and omits some. The table lists about 2,500 clones, approximately 68% of them singletons. Sequences were obtained from normal breast tissue next to the tumor. The receptors were sampled from a person in their fifties or sixties with breast cancer.

This rearrangement joins TRBV6-5 to TRBJ1-1, with no clear D. This CDR3 region has 15 residues. V lost 3 bases and J 0 bases, leaving 11 bases between the germline ends. Germline CDR1 is MNHEY and CDR2 is SVGAGI. The CDR3 bases are TGTGCCAGCAGTTATACGGTGCTAATGAACACTGAAGCTTTCTTT. Protein sequence: CASSYTVLMNTEAFF.

This clone has only a few counts. Different DNA sequences within this sample yield the same CDR3. The V gene is TRBV27, the J gene TRBJ2-2; D not certain. The CDR3 loop spans 13 amino acids. The V gene's germline CDR1 is MNHEY and CDR2 SMNVEV (reference sequence). V was clipped by 3 bases and J by 0 bases, with 2 bases between them. CDR3 region: CASSFPNTGELFF. CDR3 sequence (DNA): TGTGCCAGCAGTTTTCCGAACACCGGGGAGCTGTTTTTT.

The V and J genes are TRBV7-9 and TRBJ2-1, with D possibly matching TRBD1 (6 bases). Germline lookup yields CDR1 SEHNR and CDR2 FQNEAQ (reference sequence). V was shortened by 3 bases and J by 8 bases, with 17 bases between the two germline ends. The CDR3 is made up of 15 amino acids. The CDR3 DNA reads TGTGCCAGCAGCTTGGGTTATGGGGGCATGGATGAGCAGTTCTTC. Translation: CASSLGYGGMDEQFF.

The chain carries TRBV5-1 and TRBJ2-6; 8 bases match TRBD2. This CDR3 has 16 residues. CDR1 SGHRS and CDR2 YFSETQ come from the germline V gene. J lost 0 bases, V lost 4 bases, and 3 bases had no gene match. For the CDR3, the DNA is TGCGCCAGCAGCCCGGCGGGGGGCTCTGGGGCCAACGTCCTGACTTTC. Amino acid sequence: CASSPAGGSGANVLTF.

This chain uses TRBV7-9 with TRBJ1-6, with D possibly being TRBD1 (6 bases). The CDR3 totals 14 residues. V lost 3 bases and J 10 bases, leaving 13 bases between the germline ends. Germline loops: CDR1 SEHNR, CDR2 FQNEAQ (reference sequence). The CDR3 DNA reads TGTGCCAGCAGCTTTTCACAGGGAGAATCACCCCTCCACTTT. Its protein is CASSFSQGESPLHF.

This clone has just a few counts. The chain recombines TRBV10-3 with TRBJ1-1; 10 bases line up with TRBD1. The V gene's germline CDR1 is ENHRY and CDR2 SYGVKD. The CDR3 contains 16 residues. Trimming took 4 bases from V and 4 from J; bases not matched to a gene: 9. The chain's CDR3 is CAISGEQTGGGTEAFF. In DNA form, the CDR3 reads TGTGCCATCAGTGGGGAACAGACAGGGGGCGGCACTGAAGCTTTCTTT.

J is TRBJ1-2 and V is TRBV28; perhaps TRBD1 as D (6 bases). Deletions cut 4 bases from V and 2 bases from J, with 14 bases between. The germline V gene has CDR1 MDHEN and CDR2 SYDVKM. CDR3 size: 15 residues. The DNA of the CDR3 is TGTGCCAGCAGTTCACCCGGGACAAGCAACTATGGCTACACCTTC. Translated, it gives CASSSPGTSNYGYTF.

The J gene is TRBJ1-5, the V gene TRBV7-9, with 7 bases that match TRBD1. Germline assignment: CDR1 SEHNR and CDR2 FQNEAQ (reference sequence). V shed 5 bases, J shed 1 base, and the junction held 5 bases outside the gene matches. The CDR3 sequence is 15 residues long. The CDR3 DNA is TGTGCCAGCAGCCCTCAGGGGGGGAGCAATCAGCCCCAGCATTTT. It encodes CASSPQGGSNQPQHF.

This rearrangement joins TRBV6-4 to TRBJ2-3; a weak D match, TRBD2 (6 bases). This CDR3 has 16 amino acids. Germline V gene lookup returns CDR1 MRHNA and CDR2 SNTAGT. V was trimmed by 0 bases and J by 0 bases, leaving 10 bases between them. The CDR3 loop is CASSDSAGSSTDTQYF. In nucleotides, the CDR3 is TGTGCCAGCAGTGACTCGGCGGGGTCTAGCACAGATACGCAGTATTTT.

This clone appeared a single time. The rearrangement joins TRBV7-2 to TRBJ1-3; D gene ambiguous. The CDR3 is 15 residues long. Trimming cost V 5 bases and J 1 base, with 12 bases left between them. Germline V gene data show CDR1 as SGHTA and CDR2 as FQGNSA. In DNA, the CDR3 is TGTGCCAGCAGCGCGCATACGGGGTCTGGAAACACCATATATTTT. Its translation: CASSAHTGSGNTIYF.